One sample yielded the 2 T cell receptor beta chains listed below, sequenced in a study of blood T cell repertoires in COVID-19. The method was immunoSEQ multiplex PCR; TCRdb's version includes in-frame clones alone and lacks a portion of them. The data contain fewer than 30,000 clones, about two thirds of them seen just once; the ten biggest clones take up 21%. Input material: peripheral blood. The receptors shown here come from a boy aged 2-9 years with active or convalescent COVID-19.

This clone was seen just once. The rearrangement links TRBV4-3 to TRBJ1-6; D is ambiguous. Germline CDR1 LGHNA, CDR2 YSLEER. There are 13 residues in the CDR3. Trimming removed 0 bases from V and 9 bases from J, with 6 bases in between. The CDR3 reads CASSQETGSPLHF. The CDR3, as DNA: TGCGCCAGCAGCCAAGAAACGGGTTCACCCCTCCACTTT.

The table lists this clone with a few counts. The chain combines TRBV27 with TRBJ1-2, with D maybe TRBD1 (6 bases). CDR1 is MNHEY and CDR2 is SMNVEV in the germline V gene (reference sequence). Trimming left V 1 base short and J 4 bases short, with 16 bases between. This CDR3 is built from 16 residues. The CDR3, as DNA: TGTGCCAGCAGTTTATTACTTACAGGGCAAGGCTATGGCTACACCTTC. This codes for CASSLLLTGQGYGYTF.